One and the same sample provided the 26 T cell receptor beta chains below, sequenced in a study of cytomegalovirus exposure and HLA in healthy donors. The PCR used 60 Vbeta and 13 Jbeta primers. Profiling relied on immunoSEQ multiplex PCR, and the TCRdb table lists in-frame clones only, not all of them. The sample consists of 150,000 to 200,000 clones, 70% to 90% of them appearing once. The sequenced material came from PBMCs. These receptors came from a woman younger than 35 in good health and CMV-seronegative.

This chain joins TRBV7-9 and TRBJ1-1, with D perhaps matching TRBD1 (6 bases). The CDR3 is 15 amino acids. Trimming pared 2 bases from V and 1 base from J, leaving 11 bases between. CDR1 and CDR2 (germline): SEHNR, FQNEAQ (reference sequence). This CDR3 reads CASSLNQDRNTEAFF. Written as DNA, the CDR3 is TGTGCCAGCAGCTTAAATCAGGACAGGAACACTGAAGCTTTCTTT.

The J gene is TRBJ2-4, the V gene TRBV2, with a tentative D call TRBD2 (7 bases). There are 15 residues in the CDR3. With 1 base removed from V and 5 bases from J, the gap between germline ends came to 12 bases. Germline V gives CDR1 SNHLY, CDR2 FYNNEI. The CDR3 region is CASSEDGGGQNIQYF. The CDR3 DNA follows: TGTGCCAGCAGTGAAGATGGGGGGGGCCAAAACATTCAGTACTTC. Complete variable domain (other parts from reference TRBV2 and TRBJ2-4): EPEVTQTPSHQVTQMGQEVILRCVPISNHLYFYWYRQILGQKVEFLVSFYNNEISEKSEIFDDQFSVERPDGSNFTLKIRSTKLEDSAMYFCASSEDGGGQNIQYFGAGTRLSVL.

CDR3 nucleotide sequence: TGTGCCAGCAGCTTAGATCTGTCCAATGAGCAGTTCTTC. Translating it yields CASSLDLSNEQFF. V is TRBV11-2 and J is TRBJ2-1; D uncertain. The CDR3 consists of 13 residues. Trimming stripped 0 bases from V and 6 bases from J, with 6 bases between. Per the germline V gene, CDR1 is SGHAT and CDR2 is FQNNGV.

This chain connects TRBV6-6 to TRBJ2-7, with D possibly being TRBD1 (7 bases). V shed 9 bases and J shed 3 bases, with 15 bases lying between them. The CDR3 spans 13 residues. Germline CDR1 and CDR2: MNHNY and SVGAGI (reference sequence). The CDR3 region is CASTQGRFYEQYF. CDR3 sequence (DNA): TGTGCCAGTACACAGGGGAGGTTCTACGAGCAGTACTTC.

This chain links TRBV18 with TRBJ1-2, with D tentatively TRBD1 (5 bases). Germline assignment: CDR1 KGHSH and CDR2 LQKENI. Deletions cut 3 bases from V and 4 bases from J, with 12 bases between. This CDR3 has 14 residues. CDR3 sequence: CASSPTDIPYGYTF. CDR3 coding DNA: TGTGCCAGCTCACCTACGGACATCCCCTATGGCTACACCTTC.

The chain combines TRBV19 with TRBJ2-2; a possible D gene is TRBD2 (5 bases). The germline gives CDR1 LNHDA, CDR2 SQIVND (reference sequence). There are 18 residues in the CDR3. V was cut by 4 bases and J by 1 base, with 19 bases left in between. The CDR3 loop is CASSRVSGSYVNTGELFF. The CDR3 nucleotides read TGTGCCAGTAGTAGGGTCTCGGGGTCATACGTGAACACCGGGGAGCTGTTTTTT.

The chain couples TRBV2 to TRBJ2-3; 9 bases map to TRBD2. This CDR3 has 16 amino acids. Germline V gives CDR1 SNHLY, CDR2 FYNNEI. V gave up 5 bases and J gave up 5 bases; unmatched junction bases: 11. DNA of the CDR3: TGTGCCAGCAGTAAGGCGGGAGGGACTTTTGGAGATACGCAGTATTTT. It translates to CASSKAGGTFGDTQYF.

The CDR3 DNA follows: TGTGCCAGCAGCGGCTTCGGGGTAGGTTACAATGAGCAGTTCTTC. It translates to CASSGFGVGYNEQFF. J is TRBJ2-1 and V is TRBV7-9; a weak D match, TRBD2 (5 bases). This CDR3 contains 15 residues. Trimming took 5 bases from V and 4 from J, leaving 15 bases between them. Per the germline V gene, CDR1 is SEHNR and CDR2 is FQNEAQ (reference sequence).

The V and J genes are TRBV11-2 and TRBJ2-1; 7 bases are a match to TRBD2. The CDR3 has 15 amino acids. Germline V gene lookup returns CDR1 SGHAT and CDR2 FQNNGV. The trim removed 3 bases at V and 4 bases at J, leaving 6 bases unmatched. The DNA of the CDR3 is TGTGCCAGCAGCTTCGGGACTACCTATTACAATGAGCAGTTCTTC. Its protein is CASSFGTTYYNEQFF.

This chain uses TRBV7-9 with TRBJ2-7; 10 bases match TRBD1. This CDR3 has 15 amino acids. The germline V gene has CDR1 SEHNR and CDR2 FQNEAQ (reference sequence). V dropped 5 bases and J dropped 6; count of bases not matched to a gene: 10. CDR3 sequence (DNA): TGTGCCAGCAGCCACGGGACAGGGGAAGGTGGCGAGCAGTACTTC. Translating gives CASSHGTGEGGEQYF.

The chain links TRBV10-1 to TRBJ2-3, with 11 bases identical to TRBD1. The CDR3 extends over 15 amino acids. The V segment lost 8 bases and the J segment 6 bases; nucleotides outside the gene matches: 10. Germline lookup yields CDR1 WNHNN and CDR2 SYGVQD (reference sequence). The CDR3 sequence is CASGPPGQGDDTQYF. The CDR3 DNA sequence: TGCGCCAGCGGACCACCGGGACAGGGGGACGATACGCAGTATTTT.

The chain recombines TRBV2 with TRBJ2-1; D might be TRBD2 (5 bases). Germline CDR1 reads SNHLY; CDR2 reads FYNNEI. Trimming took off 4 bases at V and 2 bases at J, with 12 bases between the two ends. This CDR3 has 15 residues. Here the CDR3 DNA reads TGTGCCAGCAGTGCGTTCGGGGTGGCCTACAATGAGCAGTTCTTC. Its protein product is CASSAFGVAYNEQFF.

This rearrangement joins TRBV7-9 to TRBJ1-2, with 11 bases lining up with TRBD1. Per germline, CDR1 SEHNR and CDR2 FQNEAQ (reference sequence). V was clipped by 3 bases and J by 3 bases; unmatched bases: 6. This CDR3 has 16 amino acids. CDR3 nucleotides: TGTGCCAGCAGCTTCGAACCGGGACAGGGGGACTATGGCTACACCTTC. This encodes CASSFEPGQGDYGYTF.

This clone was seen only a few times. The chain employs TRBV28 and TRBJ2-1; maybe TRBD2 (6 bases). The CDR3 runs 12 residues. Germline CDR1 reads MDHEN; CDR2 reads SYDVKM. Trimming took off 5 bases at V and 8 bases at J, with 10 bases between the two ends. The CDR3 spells CASSPGTYEQFF. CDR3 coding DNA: TGTGCCAGCAGTCCCGGGACTTATGAGCAGTTCTTC.

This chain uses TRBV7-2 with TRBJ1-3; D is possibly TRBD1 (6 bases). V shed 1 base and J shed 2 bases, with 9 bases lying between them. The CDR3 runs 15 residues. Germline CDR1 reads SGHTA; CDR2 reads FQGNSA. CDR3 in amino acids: CASSLGSGAGNTIYF. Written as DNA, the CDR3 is TGTGCCAGCAGCTTAGGGTCAGGGGCTGGAAACACCATATATTTT.

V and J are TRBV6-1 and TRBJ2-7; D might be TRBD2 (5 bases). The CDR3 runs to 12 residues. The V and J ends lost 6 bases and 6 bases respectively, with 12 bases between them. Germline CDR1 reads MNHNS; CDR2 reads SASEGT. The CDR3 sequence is CASRSGWREQYF. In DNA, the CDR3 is TGTGCCAGCAGGTCGGGGTGGCGCGAGCAGTACTTC.

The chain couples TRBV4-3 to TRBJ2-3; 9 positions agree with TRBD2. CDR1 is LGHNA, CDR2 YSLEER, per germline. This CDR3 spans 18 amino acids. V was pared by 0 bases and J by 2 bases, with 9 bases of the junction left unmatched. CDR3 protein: CASSQDPHIAGVTDTQYF. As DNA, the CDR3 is TGCGCCAGCAGCCAAGATCCCCACATAGCGGGAGTCACAGATACGCAGTATTTT.

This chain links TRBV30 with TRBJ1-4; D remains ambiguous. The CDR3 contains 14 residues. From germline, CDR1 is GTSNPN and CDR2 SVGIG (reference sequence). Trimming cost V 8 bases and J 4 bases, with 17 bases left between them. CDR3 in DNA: TGTGCCCTCGAGAGCTTCGCGGGTAATGAAAAACTGTTTTTT. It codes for CALESFAGNEKLFF. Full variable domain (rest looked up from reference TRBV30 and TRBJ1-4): SQTIHQWPATLVQPVGSPLSLECTVEGTSNPNLYWYRQAAGRGLQLLFYSVGIGQISSEVPQNLSASRPQDRQFILSSKKLLLSDSGFYLCALESFAGNEKLFFGSGTQLSVL.

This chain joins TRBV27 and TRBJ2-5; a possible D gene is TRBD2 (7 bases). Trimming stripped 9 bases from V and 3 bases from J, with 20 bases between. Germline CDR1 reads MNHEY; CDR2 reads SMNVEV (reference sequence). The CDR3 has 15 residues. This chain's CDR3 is CASRSLGGRKETQYF. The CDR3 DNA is TGTGCCAGTCGGAGTCTCGGGGGGCGAAAAGAGACCCAGTACTTC.

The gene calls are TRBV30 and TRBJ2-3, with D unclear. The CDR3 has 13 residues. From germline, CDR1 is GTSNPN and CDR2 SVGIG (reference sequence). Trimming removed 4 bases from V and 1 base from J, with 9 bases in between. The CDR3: CAWMSGGTDTQYF. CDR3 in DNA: TGTGCCTGGATGAGTGGAGGCACAGATACGCAGTATTTT.

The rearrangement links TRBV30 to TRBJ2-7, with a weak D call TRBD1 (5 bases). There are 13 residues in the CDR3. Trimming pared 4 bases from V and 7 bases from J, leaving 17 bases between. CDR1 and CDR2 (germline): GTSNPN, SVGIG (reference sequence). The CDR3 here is CAWTPPGLGEQYF. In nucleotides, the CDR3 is TGTGCCTGGACTCCTCCAGGGCTTGGGGAGCAGTACTTC.

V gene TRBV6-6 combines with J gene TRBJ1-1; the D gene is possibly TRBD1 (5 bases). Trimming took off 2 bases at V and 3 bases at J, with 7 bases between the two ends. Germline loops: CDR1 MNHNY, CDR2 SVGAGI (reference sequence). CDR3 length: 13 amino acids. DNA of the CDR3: TGTGCCAGCAGTTACGGGGGGTACACTGAAGCTTTCTTT. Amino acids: CASSYGGYTEAFF.

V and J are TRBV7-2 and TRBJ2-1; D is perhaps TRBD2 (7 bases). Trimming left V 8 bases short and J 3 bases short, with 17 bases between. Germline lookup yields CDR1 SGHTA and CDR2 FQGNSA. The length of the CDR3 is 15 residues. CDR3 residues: CASAKGGDNYNEQFF. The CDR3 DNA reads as TGTGCCAGCGCAAAAGGGGGGGATAACTACAATGAGCAGTTCTTC.

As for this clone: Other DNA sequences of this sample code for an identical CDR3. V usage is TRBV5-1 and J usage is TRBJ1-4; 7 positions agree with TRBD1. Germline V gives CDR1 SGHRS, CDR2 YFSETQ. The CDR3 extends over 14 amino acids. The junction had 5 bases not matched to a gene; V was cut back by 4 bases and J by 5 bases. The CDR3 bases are TGCGCCAGCAGCCTCCGGGACAGCAATGAAAAACTGTTTTTT. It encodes CASSLRDSNEKLFF.

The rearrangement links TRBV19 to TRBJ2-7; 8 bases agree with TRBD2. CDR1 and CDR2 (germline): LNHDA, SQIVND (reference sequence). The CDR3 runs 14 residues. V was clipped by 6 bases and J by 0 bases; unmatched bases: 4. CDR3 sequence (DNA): TGTGCCAGTAGCCCTAGCGGGCGCTCCTACGAGCAGTACTTC. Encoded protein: CASSPSGRSYEQYF. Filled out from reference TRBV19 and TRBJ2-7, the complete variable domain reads DGGITQSPKYLFRKEGQNVTLSCEQNLNHDAMYWYRQDPGQGLRLIYYSQIVNDFQKGDIAEGYSVSREKKESFPLTVTSAQKNPTAFYLCASSPSGRSYEQYFGPGTRLTVT.

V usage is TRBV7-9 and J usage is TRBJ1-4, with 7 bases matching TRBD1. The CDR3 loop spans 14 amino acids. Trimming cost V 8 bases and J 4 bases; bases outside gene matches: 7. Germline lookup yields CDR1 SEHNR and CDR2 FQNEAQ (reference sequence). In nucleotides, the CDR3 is TGTGCCAGCGGCGCACAGGGGATTAATGAAAAACTGTTTTTT. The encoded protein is CASGAQGINEKLFF.